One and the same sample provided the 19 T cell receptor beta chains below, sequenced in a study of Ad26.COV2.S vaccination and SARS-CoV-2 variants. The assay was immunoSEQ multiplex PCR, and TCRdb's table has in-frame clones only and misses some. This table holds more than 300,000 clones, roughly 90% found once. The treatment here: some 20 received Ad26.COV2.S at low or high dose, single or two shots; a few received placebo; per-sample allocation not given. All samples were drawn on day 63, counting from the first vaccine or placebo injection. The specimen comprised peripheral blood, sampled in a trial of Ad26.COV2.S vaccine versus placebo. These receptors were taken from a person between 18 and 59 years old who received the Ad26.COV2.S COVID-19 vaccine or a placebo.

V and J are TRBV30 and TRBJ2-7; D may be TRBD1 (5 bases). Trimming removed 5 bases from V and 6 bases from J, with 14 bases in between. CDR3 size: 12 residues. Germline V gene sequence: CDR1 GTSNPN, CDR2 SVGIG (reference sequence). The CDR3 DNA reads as TGTGCCTGGTTGCAGGGTTTTGGCGAGCAGTACTTC. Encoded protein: CAWLQGFGEQYF.

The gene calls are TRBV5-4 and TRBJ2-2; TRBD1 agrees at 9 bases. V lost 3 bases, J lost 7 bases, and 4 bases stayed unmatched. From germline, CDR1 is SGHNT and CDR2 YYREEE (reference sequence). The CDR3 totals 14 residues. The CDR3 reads CASSSGQGVGELFF. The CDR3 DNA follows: TGTGCCAGCAGCTCGGGACAGGGCGTCGGGGAGCTGTTTTTT. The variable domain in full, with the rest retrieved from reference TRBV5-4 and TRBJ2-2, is ETGVTQSPTHLIKTRGQQVTLRCSSQSGHNTVSWYQQALGQGPQFIFQYYREEENGRGNFPPRFSGLQFPNYSSELNVNALELDDSALYLCASSSGQGVGELFFGEGSRLTVL.

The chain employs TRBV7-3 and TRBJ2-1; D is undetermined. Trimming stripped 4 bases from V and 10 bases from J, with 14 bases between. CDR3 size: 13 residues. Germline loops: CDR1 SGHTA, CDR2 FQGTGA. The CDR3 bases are TGTGCCAGCAGCTCCAACCCGGGCTTAGAGCAGTTCTTC. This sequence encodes CASSSNPGLEQFF.

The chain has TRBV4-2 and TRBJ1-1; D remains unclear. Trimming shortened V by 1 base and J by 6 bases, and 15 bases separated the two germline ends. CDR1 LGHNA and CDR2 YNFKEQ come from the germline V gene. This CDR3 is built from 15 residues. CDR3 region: CASSQGMEGGSEAFF. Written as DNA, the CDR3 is TGTGCCAGCAGCCAAGGGATGGAGGGTGGTTCTGAAGCTTTCTTT.

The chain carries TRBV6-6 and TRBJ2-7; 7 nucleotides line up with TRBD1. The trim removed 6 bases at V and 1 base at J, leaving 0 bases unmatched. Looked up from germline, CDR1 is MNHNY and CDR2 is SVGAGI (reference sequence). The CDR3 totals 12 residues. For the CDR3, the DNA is TGTGCCAGCAGCAGGGGGTCCTACGAGCAGTACTTC. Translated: CASSRGSYEQYF.

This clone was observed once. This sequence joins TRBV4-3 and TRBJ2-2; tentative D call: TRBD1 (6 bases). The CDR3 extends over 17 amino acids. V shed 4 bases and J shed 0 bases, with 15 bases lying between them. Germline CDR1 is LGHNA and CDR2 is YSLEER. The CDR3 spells CASSRPGAVANTGELFF. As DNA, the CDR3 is TGCGCCAGCAGCCGTCCAGGGGCGGTCGCGAACACCGGGGAGCTGTTTTTT.

The CDR3 sequence is CASSQETGGLSGNTIYF. In DNA, the CDR3 is TGCGCCAGCAGCCAAGAAACAGGGGGGTTGTCTGGAAACACCATATATTTT. This chain links TRBV4-3 with TRBJ1-3, with TRBD1 matching over 8 bases. There are 17 residues in the CDR3. Germline assignment: CDR1 LGHNA and CDR2 YSLEER. J lost 1 base, V lost 0 bases, and 5 bases had no gene match.

CDR3 sequence (DNA): TGTGCCAGCAGCTTAATTCGAGGGGTCGACTACACCTTC. Amino acid sequence: CASSLIRGVDYTF. J is TRBJ1-2 and V is TRBV7-2; tentative D call: TRBD1 (5 bases). This CDR3 has 13 amino acids. Trimming took off 2 bases at V and 10 bases at J, with 14 bases between the two ends. Germline CDR1 SGHTA, CDR2 FQGNSA.

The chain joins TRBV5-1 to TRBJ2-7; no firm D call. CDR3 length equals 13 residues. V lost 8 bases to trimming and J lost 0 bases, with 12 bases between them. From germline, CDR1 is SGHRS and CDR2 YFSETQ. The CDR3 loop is CASRPPSSYEQYF. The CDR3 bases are TGCGCCAGTCGTCCCCCGAGCTCCTACGAGCAGTACTTC.

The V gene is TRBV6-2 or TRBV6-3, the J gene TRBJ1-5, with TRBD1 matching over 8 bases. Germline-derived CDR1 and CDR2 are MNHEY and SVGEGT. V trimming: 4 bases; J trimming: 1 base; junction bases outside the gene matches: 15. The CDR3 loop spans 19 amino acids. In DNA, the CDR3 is TGTGCCAGCAGTTCGCCGACAGGGGATAGATCAATAAGCAATCAGCCCCAGCATTTT. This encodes CASSSPTGDRSISNQPQHF.

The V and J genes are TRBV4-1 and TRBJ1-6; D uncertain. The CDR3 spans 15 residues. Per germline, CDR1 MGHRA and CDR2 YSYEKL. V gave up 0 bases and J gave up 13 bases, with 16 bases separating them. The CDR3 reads CASSQDRSLRVPLHF. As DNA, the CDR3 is TGCGCCAGCAGCCAAGACCGTTCCCTCCGTGTGCCCCTCCACTTT.

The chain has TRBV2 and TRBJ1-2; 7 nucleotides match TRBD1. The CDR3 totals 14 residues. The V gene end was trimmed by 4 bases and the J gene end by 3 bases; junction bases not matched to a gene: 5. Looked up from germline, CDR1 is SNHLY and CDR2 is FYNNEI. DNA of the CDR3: TGTGCCAGCAGTGCCGGTCAGGGGGACTATGGCTACACCTTC. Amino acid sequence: CASSAGQGDYGYTF.

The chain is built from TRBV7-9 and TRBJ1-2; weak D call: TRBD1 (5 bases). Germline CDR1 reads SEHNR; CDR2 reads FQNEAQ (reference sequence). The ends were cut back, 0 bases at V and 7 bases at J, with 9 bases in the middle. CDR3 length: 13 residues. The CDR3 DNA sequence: TGTGCCAGCAGCTTAGCGAGGCAGGGTGGCTACACCTTC. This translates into CASSLARQGGYTF.

The CDR3 nucleotides read TGTGCCAGCAGCCCCCCGGAGCGTATGAACACTGAAGCTTTCTTT. Protein sequence: CASSPPERMNTEAFF. This chain joins TRBV7-3 and TRBJ1-1; no clear D gene. The CDR3 totals 15 residues. CDR1 and CDR2 (germline): SGHTA, FQGTGA. The V end was cut by 5 bases, the J end by 0 bases, with 13 bases between.

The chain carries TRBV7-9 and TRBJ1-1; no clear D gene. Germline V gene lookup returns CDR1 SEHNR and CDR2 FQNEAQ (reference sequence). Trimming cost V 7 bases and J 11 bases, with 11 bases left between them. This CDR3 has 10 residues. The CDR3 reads CASINDQAFF. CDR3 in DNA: TGTGCCAGCATCAATGATCAGGCTTTCTTT. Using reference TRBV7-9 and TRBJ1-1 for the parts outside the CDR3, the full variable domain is DTGVSQNPRHKITKRGQNVTFRCDPISEHNRLYWYRQTLGQGPEFLTYFQNEAQLEKSRLLSDRFSAERPKGSFSTLEIQRTEQGDSAMYLCASINDQAFFGQGTRLTVV.

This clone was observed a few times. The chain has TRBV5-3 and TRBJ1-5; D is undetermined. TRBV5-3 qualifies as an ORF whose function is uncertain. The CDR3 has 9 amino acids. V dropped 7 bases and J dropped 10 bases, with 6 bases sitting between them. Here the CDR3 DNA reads TGTGCCAGAGATCCACCCCAGCATTTT. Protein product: CARDPPQHF.

Here the CDR3 reads CASNNLAGAYEQYF. CDR3 DNA: TGTGCCAGCAACAACTTAGCGGGCGCCTACGAGCAGTACTTC. The chain is built from TRBV7-8 and TRBJ2-7, with 7 bases lining up with TRBD2. The CDR3 consists of 14 residues. J lost 2 bases, V lost 7 bases, and 8 bases had no gene match. Germline V CDR1 and CDR2: SGHVS, FQNEAQ. The full variable domain, its missing parts supplied by reference TRBV7-8 and TRBJ2-7, is GAGVSQSPRYKVAKRGQDVALRCDPISGHVSLFWYQQALGQGPEFLTYFQNEAQLDKSGLPSDRFFAERPEGSVSTLKIQRTQQEDSAVYLCASNNLAGAYEQYFGPGTRLTVT.

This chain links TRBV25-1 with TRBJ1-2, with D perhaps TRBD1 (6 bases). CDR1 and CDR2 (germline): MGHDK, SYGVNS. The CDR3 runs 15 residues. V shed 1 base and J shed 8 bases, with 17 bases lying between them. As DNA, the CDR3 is TGTGCCAGCAGTGAATCTTTGAGGACAGCGTCAGGCTACACCTTC. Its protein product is CASSESLRTASGYTF.

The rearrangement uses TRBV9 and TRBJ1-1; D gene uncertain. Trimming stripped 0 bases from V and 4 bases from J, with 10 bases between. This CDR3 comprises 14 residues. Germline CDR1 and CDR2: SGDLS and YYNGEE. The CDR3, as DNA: TGTGCCAGCAGCGTAGAAAGGGTGGGCACTGAAGCTTTCTTT. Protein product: CASSVERVGTEAFF. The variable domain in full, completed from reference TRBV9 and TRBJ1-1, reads DSGVTQTPKHLITATGQRVTLRCSPRSGDLSVYWYQQSLDQGLQFLIQYYNGEERAKGNILERFSAQQFPDLHSELNLSSLELGDSALYFCASSVERVGTEAFFGQGTRLTVV.